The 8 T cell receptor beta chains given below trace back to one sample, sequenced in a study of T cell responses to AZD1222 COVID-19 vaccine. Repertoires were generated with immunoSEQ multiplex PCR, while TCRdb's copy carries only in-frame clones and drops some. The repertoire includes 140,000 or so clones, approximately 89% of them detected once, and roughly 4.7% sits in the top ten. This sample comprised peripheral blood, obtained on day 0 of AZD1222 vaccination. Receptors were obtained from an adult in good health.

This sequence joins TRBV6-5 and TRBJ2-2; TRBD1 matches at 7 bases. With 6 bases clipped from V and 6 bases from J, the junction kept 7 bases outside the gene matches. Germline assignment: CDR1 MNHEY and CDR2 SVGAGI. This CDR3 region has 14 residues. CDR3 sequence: CASRRDSSPGELFF. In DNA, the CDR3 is TGTGCCAGCAGAAGGGACAGCAGCCCCGGGGAGCTGTTTTTT.

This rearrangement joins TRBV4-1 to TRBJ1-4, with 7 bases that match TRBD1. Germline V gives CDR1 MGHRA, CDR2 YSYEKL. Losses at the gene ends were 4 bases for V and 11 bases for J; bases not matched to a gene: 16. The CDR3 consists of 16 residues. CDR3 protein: CASSPPLTGQFDKLFF. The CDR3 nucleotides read TGCGCCAGCAGCCCGCCCCTTACGGGACAGTTCGATAAACTGTTTTTT.

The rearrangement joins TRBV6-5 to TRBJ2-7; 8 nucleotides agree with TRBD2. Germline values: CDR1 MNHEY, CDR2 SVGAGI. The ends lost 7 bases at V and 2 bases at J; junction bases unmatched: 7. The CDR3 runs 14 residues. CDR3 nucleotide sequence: TGTGCCAGCATGCCCGCGGGGGGCCCCTACGAGCAGTACTTC. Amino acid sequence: CASMPAGGPYEQYF.

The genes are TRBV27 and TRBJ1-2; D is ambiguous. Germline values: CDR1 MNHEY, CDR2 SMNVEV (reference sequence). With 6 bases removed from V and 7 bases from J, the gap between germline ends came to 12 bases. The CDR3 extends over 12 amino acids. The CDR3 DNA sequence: TGTGCCAGCAGAGGGCCTACGAGTGGCTACACCTTC. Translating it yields CASRGPTSGYTF.

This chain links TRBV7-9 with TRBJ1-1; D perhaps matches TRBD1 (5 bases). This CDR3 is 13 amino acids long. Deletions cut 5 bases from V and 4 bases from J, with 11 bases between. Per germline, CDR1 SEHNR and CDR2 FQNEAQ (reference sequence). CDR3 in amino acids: CASSLGTTTEAFF. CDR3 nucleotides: TGTGCCAGCAGCCTAGGGACGACCACTGAAGCTTTCTTT.

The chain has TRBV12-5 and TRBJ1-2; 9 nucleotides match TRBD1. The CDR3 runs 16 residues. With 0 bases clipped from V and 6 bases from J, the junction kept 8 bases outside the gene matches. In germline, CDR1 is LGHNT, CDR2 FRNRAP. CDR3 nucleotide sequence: TGTGCTAGTGGTTTGGTAGGGCCGGGACAGGGACATGGCTACACCTTC. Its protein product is CASGLVGPGQGHGYTF.

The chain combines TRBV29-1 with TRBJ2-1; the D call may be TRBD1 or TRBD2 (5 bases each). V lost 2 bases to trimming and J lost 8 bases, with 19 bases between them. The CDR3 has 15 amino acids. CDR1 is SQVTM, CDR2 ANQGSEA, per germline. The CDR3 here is CSVERIGASSDEQFF. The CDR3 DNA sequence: TGCAGCGTTGAAAGGATCGGGGCTAGCAGCGATGAGCAGTTCTTC.

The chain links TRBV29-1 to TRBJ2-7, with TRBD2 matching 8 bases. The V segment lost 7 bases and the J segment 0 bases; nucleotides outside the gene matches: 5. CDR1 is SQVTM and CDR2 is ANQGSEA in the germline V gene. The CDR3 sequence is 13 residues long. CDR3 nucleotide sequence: TGCAGCGCCCGGGAGGGAATCTCCTACGAGCAGTACTTC. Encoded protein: CSAREGISYEQYF.